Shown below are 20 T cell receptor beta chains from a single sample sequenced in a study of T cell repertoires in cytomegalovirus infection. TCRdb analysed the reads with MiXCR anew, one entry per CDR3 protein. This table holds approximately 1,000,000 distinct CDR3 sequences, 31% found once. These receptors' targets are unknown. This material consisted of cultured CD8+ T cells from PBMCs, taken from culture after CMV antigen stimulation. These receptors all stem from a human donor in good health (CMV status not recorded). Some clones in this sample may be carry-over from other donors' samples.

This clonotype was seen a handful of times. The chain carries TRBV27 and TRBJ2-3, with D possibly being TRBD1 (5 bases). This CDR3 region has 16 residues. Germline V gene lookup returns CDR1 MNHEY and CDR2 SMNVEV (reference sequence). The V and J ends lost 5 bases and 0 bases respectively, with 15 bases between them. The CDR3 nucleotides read TGTGCCAGCAGTCTTCTGGACAAAACTAGCACAGATACGCAGTATTTT. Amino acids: CASSLLDKTSTDTQYF.

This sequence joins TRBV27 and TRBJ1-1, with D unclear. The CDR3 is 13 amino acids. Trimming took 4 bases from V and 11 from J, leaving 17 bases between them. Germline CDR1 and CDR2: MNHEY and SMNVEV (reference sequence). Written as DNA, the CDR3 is TGTGCCAGCAGTTCCCCCCCCTTTAAGGCGGCTTTCTTT. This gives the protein CASSSPPFKAAFF.

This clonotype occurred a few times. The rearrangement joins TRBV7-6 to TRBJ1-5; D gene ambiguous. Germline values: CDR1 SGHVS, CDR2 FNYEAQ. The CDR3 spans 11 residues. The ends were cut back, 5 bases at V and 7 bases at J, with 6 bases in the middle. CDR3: CASSGVQPQHF. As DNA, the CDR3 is TGTGCCAGCAGCGGGGTCCAGCCCCAGCATTTT. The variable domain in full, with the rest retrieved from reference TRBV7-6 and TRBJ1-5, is GAGVSQSPRYKVTKRGQDVALRCDPISGHVSLYWYRQALGQGPEFLTYFNYEAQQDKSGLPNDRFSAERPEGSISTLTIQRTEQRDSAMYRCASSGVQPQHFGDGTRLSIL.

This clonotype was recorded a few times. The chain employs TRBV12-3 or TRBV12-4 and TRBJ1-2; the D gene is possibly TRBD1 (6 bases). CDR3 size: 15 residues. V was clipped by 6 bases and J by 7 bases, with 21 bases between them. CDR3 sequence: CASSHITGQPLGYTF. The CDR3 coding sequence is TGTGCCAGCAGCCACATTACCGGACAGCCTCTTGGCTACACCTTC.

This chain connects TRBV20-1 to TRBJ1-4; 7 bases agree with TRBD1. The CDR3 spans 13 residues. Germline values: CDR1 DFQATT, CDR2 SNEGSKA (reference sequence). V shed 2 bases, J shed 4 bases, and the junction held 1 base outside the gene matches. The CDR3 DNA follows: TGCAGTGCTAGAAACAGGGGTAATGAAAAACTGTTTTTT. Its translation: CSARNRGNEKLFF.

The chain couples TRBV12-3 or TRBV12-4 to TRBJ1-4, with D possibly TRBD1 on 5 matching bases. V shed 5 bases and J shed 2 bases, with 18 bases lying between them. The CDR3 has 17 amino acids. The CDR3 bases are TGTGCCAGCAGTCCCAACCCCTGGACAAGGACTAATGAAAAACTGTTTTTT. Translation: CASSPNPWTRTNEKLFF.

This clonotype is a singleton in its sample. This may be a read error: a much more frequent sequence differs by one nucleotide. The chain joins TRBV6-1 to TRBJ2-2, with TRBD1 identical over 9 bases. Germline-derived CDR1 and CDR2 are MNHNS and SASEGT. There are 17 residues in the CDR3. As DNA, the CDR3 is TGTGTCAGCAAGGATTTTCCGGGACAGGGTTCCACCGGGGAGCTGTTTTTT. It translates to CVSKDFPGQGSTGELFF.

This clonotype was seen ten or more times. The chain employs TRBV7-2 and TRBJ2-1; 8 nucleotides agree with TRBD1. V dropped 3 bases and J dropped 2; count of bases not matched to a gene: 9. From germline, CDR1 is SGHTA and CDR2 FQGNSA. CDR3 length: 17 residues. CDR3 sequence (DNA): TGTGCCAGCAGCTTGCACAGGGGGTCGCTAGCCTACAATGAGCAGTTCTTC. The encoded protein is CASSLHRGSLAYNEQFF.

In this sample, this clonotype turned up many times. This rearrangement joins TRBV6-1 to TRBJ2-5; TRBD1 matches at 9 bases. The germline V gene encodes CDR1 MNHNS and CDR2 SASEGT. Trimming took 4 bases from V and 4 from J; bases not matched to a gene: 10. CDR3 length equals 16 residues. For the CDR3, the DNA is TGTGCCAGCAGTGGCTTGGGGACAGGGACGCGAGAGACCCAGTACTTC. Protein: CASSGLGTGTRETQYF.

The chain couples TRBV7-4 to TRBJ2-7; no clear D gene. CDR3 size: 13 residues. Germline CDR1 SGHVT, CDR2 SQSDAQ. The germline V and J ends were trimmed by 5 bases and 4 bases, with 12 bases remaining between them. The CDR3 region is CASSPVPGYEQYV. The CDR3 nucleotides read TGTGCCAGCAGCCCAGTGCCGGGTTACGAGCAGTACGTC.

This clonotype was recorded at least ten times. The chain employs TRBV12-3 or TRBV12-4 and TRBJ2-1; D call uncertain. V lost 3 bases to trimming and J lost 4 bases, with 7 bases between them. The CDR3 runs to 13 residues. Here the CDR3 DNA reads TGTGCCAGCAGTTTGAGAACATACAATGAGCAGTTCTTC. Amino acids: CASSLRTYNEQFF.

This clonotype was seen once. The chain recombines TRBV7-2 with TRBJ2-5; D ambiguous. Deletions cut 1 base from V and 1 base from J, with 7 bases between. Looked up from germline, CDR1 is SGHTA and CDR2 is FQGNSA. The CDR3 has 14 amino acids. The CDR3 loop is CASSLEISQETQYF. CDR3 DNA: TGTGCCAGCAGCTTAGAAATCAGCCAAGAGACCCAGTACTTC.

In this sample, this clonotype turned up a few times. CDR3 DNA: TGTGCCAGTAGTATATCTCTCGGTGCCAGGCCCCAGCATTTT. It is translated as CASSISLGARPQHF. The chain is built from TRBV19 and TRBJ1-5; D not certain. CDR3 size: 14 residues. V dropped 2 bases and J dropped 9 bases, with 14 bases sitting between them. In germline, CDR1 is LNHDA, CDR2 SQIVND (reference sequence).

The CDR3 loop reads CASSFVQTNQPQHF. CDR3 nucleotide sequence: TGTGCCAGCAGTTTCGTCCAGACAAATCAGCCCCAGCATTTT. The rearrangement joins TRBV6-5 to TRBJ1-5; D not certain. This CDR3 region has 14 residues. Trimming pared 4 bases from V and 4 bases from J, leaving 11 bases between. Germline V gives CDR1 MNHEY, CDR2 SVGAGI.

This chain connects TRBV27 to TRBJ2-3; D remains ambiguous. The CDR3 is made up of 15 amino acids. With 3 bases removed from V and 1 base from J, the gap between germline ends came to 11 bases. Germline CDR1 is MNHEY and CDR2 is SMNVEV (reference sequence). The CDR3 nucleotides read TGTGCCAGCAGTTTGCTCTCTCCCCGCACAGATACGCAGTATTTT. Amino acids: CASSLLSPRTDTQYF.

The CDR3 coding sequence is TGTGCCAGCAGCCCAAGGGAGGGCTACACCTTC. Translation: CASSPREGYTF. The rearrangement uses TRBV7-2 and TRBJ1-2; D is unclear. V was pared by 5 bases and J by 8 bases, with 9 bases between. This CDR3 contains 11 residues. Germline V gives CDR1 SGHTA, CDR2 FQGNSA.

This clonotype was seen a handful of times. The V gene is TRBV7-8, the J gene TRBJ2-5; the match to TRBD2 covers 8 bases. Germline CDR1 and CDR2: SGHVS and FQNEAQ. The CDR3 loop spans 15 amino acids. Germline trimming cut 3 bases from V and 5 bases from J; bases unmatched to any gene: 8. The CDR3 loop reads CASSLGASGLETQYF. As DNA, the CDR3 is TGTGCCAGCAGCTTGGGGGCTAGCGGGCTGGAGACCCAGTACTTC.

The CDR3 DNA reads as TGTGCCAGCAGTGCTATACCTAGCAATCAGCCCCAGCATTTT. This encodes CASSAIPSNQPQHF. This chain connects TRBV6-5 to TRBJ1-5; unclear D gene. The CDR3 is 14 amino acids. The germline V gene encodes CDR1 MNHEY and CDR2 SVGAGI. V shed 5 bases and J shed 0 bases, with 8 bases lying between them.

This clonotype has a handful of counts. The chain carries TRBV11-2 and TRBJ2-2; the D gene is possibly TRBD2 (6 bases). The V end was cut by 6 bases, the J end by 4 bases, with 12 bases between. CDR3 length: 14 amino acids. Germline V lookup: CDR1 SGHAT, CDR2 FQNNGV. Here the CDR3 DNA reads TGTGCCAGCAGGTGGAGGGACTTCACCGGGGAGCTGTTTTTT. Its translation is CASRWRDFTGELFF.

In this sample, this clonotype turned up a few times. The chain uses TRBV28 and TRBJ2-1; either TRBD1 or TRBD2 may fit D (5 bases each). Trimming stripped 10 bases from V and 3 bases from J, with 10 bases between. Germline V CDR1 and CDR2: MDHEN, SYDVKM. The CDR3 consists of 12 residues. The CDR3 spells CAISGSYNEQFF. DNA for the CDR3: TGTGCCATCTCAGGGAGCTACAATGAGCAGTTCTTC.